The next 10 T cell receptor beta chains were all read from a single sample in a study of technical replicates of blood from a few donors. Data came from immunoSEQ multiplex PCR; TCRdb stores just in-frame clones and leaves some out. The table shows 65,000 to 95,000 clones, with roughly 98% occurring only once. The specimen sequenced was T cells isolated from PBMCs. The receptors come from a human donor in good health.

A single count supports this clone. The J gene is TRBJ1-1, the V gene TRBV4-1, with 8 bases fitting TRBD1. The CDR3 is 15 residues long. The J segment lost 3 bases and the V segment lost 4 bases, leaving 7 bases of the junction unmatched. CDR1 MGHRA and CDR2 YSYEKL come from the germline V gene. The CDR3 here is CASSPGQGADTEAFF. Written as DNA, the CDR3 is TGCGCCAGCAGCCCTGGACAGGGAGCGGACACTGAAGCTTTCTTT.

The chain couples TRBV19 to TRBJ1-2; D possibly corresponds to TRBD1 (6 bases). There are 16 residues in the CDR3. V lost 1 base, J lost 4 bases, and 16 bases lay in between. Germline V lookup: CDR1 LNHDA, CDR2 SQIVND (reference sequence). The CDR3 region is CASSIVTGHDPYGYTF. The CDR3 nucleotides read TGTGCCAGTAGTATAGTAACGGGACACGACCCCTATGGCTACACCTTC.

This chain joins TRBV11-2 and TRBJ2-5; 8 nucleotides agree with TRBD2. The CDR3 extends over 14 amino acids. Germline CDR1 SGHAT, CDR2 FQNNGV. Trimming removed 1 base from V and 5 bases from J; junction bases left unmatched: 3. As DNA, the CDR3 is TGTGCCAGCAGCTTAGCTAGCGGGCGGGAGACCCAGTACTTC. This sequence encodes CASSLASGRETQYF. Using reference TRBV11-2 and TRBJ2-5 for the parts outside the CDR3, the full variable domain is EAGVAQSPRYKIIEKRQSVAFWCNPISGHATLYWYQQILGQGPKLLIQFQNNGVVDDSQLPKDRFSAERLKGVDSTLKIQPAKLEDSAVYLCASSLASGRETQYFGPGTRLLVL.

The gene calls are TRBV7-9 and TRBJ1-3; D is ambiguous. This CDR3 is built from 12 residues. V gave up 1 base and J gave up 4 bases, with 2 bases separating them. Germline loops: CDR1 SEHNR, CDR2 FQNEAQ (reference sequence). CDR3 DNA sequence: TGTGCCAGCAGCTTAGTAGGAAACACCATATATTTT. Translation: CASSLVGNTIYF.

The chain carries TRBV15 and TRBJ2-1; the D gene is possibly TRBD1 (6 bases). The V end lost 8 bases, the J end lost 7 bases, and 33 bases lay between the germline ends. Germline loops: CDR1 LNHNV, CDR2 YYDKDF (reference sequence). The length of the CDR3 is 19 residues. The CDR3 region has the DNA TGTGCCACCGGTCCGACAGGTTTATCCCCTATCGGTACCGATAATGAGCAGTTCTTC. It specifies CATGPTGLSPIGTDNEQFF.

The chain has TRBV7-2 and TRBJ2-3; D possibly corresponds to TRBD1 (5 bases). The CDR3 covers 14 residues. Trimming cost V 3 bases and J 2 bases, with 9 bases left between them. Germline CDR1 is SGHTA and CDR2 is FQGNSA. The DNA for the CDR3 is TGTGCCAGCAGCTTGCAGGGCTCCACAGATACGCAGTATTTT. Translation gives CASSLQGSTDTQYF.

The V and J genes are TRBV15 and TRBJ1-3; no clear D. CDR1 is LNHNV, CDR2 YYDKDF, per germline (reference sequence). Trimming cost V 2 bases and J 0 bases, with 11 bases left between them. This CDR3 has 16 amino acids. The CDR3 region is CATSRPVGDSGNTIYF. CDR3 nucleotides: TGTGCCACCAGCAGACCTGTCGGGGACTCTGGAAACACCATATATTTT.

This rearrangement joins TRBV5-6 to TRBJ2-1, with D possibly matching TRBD1 (6 bases). V lost 0 bases and J lost 0, with 16 bases in between. CDR1 and CDR2 (germline): SGHDT, YYEEEE. The CDR3 runs to 18 residues. The CDR3 loop is CASSLVIFPDSSYNEQFF. The CDR3 DNA reads TGTGCCAGCAGCTTGGTTATATTCCCGGACAGCTCCTACAATGAGCAGTTCTTC. The entire variable domain, with the rest obtained from reference TRBV5-6 and TRBJ2-1, is as follows: DAGVTQSPTHLIKTRGQQVTLRCSPKSGHDTVSWYQQALGQGPQFIFQYYEEEERQRGNFPDRFSGHQFPNYSSELNVNALLLGDSALYLCASSLVIFPDSSYNEQFFGPGTRLTVL.

The chain joins TRBV9 to TRBJ2-1, with D perhaps TRBD2 (5 bases). In germline, CDR1 is SGDLS, CDR2 YYNGEE. The V end lost 0 bases, the J end lost 2 bases, and 6 bases lay between the germline ends. The CDR3 runs 14 residues. CDR3 DNA: TGTGCCAGCAGCGTAGGGGGAGCCTACAATGAGCAGTTCTTC. Encoded protein: CASSVGGAYNEQFF.

V usage is TRBV2 and J usage is TRBJ2-7; TRBD2 agrees at 10 bases. The CDR3 has 14 amino acids. Germline V CDR1 and CDR2: SNHLY, FYNNEI. V lost 6 bases to trimming and J lost 7 bases; unmatched junction nucleotides: 9. The CDR3 DNA sequence: TGTGCCAGCAGGTTGTCAGCGGGGGGGCGGGAGCAGTACTTC. It encodes CASRLSAGGREQYF.